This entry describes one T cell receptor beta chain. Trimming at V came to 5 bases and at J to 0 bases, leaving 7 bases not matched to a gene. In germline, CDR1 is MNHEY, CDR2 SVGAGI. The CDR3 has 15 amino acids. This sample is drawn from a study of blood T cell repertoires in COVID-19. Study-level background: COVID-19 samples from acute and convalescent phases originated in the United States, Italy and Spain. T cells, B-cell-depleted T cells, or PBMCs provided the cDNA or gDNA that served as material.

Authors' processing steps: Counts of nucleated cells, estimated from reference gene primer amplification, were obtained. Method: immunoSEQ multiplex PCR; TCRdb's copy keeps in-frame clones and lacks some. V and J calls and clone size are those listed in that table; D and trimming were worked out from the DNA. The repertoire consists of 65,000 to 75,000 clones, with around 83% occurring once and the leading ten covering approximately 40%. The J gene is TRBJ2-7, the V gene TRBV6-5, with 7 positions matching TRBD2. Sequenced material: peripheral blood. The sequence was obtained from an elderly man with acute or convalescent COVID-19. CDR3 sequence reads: CASSPKGLPSYEQYF. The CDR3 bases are TGTGCCAGCAGTCCCAAGGGACTACCCTCCTACGAGCAGTACTTC.